This TCR beta chain emerged from a study of shared clonotypes between healthy human individuals. The study's findings and limits: Among non-shared clonotypes, generation probabilities were lower than among those shared by all four donors.

Here immunoSEQ multiplex PCR was the method, and the copy in TCRdb shows in-frame clones only, minus some. The sample has 950,000 to 1,100,000 clones, 75% to 85% seen once; the top ten hold roughly 0.65%. About this clone itself: What it binds is unknown.

CDR1 is SEHNR and CDR2 is FQNEAQ in the germline V gene (reference sequence). The CDR3 contains 13 residues. The V end lost 6 bases, the J end lost 5 bases, and 11 bases lay between the germline ends. The receptor's source is a man between 18 and 35 years old in good health. Some clones in this sample may be carry-over from other donors' samples. The gene calls are TRBV7-9 and TRBJ2-1; D might be TRBD1 (5 bases). Material: memory CD4+ T cells from PBMCs. Subset in this sample: CD45RA-negative fraction. The CDR3 sequence: CASSYDSHNEQFF. The CDR3 nucleotides are TGTGCCAGCAGTTATGACAGCCACAATGAGCAGTTCTTC.